The rows below give T cell receptor beta chains drawn from one sample of a study of control samples from healthy donors and cancer patients. Assay: immunoSEQ multiplex PCR; the TCRdb copy retains only in-frame clones and omits some. The table records tens of thousands of clones, approximately 95% of them present only once. The sample comprised blood. The receptors shown here come from a woman in her 30s in good health. Both conserved end residues are trimmed from each CDR3. Fields, in order: J gene, V gene, CDR3 protein.

TRBJ1-2	TRBV19	ASSIREHYGYT
TRBJ2-7	TRBV11-2	ASGTQLDEQY
TRBJ2-3	TRBV3-1/TRBV3-2	ASSQVGADTQY
TRBJ2-7	TRBV7-2	ASSLVPGKRSYEQY
TRBJ2-7	TRBV21-1	ASSKDRVGTYEQY
TRBJ1-3	TRBV5-5	ASSLGIFGNTIY
TRBJ2-2	TRBV15	ATSREQAPGELF
TRBJ2-7	TRBV28	ASSLSGGSYEQY
TRBJ1-5	TRBV3-1/TRBV3-2	ASSNSGGGQPQH
TRBJ1-4	TRBV28	ASKTGHLGTNEKLF
TRBJ2-7	TRBV6-5	ASNRVEAYEQY
TRBJ1-6	TRBV7-9	ASSPAGQLYNSPLH
TRBJ1-2	TRBV6-2/TRBV6-3	ASSTNRGNGYT
TRBJ2-1	TRBV6-2/TRBV6-3	ASSKTSGLSSYNEQF
TRBJ1-4	TRBV18	ASSPLPRVEKLF
TRBJ2-1	TRBV18	ASSPLAGGYDNEQF
TRBJ2-5	TRBV7-9	ASSRQGISQETQY
TRBJ2-1	TRBV9	ASSLAGGPSLSYNEQF
TRBJ2-5	TRBV7-9	ASSPLTSGGQTQY
TRBJ2-5	TRBV3-1/TRBV3-2	ASSQRLAGEETQY